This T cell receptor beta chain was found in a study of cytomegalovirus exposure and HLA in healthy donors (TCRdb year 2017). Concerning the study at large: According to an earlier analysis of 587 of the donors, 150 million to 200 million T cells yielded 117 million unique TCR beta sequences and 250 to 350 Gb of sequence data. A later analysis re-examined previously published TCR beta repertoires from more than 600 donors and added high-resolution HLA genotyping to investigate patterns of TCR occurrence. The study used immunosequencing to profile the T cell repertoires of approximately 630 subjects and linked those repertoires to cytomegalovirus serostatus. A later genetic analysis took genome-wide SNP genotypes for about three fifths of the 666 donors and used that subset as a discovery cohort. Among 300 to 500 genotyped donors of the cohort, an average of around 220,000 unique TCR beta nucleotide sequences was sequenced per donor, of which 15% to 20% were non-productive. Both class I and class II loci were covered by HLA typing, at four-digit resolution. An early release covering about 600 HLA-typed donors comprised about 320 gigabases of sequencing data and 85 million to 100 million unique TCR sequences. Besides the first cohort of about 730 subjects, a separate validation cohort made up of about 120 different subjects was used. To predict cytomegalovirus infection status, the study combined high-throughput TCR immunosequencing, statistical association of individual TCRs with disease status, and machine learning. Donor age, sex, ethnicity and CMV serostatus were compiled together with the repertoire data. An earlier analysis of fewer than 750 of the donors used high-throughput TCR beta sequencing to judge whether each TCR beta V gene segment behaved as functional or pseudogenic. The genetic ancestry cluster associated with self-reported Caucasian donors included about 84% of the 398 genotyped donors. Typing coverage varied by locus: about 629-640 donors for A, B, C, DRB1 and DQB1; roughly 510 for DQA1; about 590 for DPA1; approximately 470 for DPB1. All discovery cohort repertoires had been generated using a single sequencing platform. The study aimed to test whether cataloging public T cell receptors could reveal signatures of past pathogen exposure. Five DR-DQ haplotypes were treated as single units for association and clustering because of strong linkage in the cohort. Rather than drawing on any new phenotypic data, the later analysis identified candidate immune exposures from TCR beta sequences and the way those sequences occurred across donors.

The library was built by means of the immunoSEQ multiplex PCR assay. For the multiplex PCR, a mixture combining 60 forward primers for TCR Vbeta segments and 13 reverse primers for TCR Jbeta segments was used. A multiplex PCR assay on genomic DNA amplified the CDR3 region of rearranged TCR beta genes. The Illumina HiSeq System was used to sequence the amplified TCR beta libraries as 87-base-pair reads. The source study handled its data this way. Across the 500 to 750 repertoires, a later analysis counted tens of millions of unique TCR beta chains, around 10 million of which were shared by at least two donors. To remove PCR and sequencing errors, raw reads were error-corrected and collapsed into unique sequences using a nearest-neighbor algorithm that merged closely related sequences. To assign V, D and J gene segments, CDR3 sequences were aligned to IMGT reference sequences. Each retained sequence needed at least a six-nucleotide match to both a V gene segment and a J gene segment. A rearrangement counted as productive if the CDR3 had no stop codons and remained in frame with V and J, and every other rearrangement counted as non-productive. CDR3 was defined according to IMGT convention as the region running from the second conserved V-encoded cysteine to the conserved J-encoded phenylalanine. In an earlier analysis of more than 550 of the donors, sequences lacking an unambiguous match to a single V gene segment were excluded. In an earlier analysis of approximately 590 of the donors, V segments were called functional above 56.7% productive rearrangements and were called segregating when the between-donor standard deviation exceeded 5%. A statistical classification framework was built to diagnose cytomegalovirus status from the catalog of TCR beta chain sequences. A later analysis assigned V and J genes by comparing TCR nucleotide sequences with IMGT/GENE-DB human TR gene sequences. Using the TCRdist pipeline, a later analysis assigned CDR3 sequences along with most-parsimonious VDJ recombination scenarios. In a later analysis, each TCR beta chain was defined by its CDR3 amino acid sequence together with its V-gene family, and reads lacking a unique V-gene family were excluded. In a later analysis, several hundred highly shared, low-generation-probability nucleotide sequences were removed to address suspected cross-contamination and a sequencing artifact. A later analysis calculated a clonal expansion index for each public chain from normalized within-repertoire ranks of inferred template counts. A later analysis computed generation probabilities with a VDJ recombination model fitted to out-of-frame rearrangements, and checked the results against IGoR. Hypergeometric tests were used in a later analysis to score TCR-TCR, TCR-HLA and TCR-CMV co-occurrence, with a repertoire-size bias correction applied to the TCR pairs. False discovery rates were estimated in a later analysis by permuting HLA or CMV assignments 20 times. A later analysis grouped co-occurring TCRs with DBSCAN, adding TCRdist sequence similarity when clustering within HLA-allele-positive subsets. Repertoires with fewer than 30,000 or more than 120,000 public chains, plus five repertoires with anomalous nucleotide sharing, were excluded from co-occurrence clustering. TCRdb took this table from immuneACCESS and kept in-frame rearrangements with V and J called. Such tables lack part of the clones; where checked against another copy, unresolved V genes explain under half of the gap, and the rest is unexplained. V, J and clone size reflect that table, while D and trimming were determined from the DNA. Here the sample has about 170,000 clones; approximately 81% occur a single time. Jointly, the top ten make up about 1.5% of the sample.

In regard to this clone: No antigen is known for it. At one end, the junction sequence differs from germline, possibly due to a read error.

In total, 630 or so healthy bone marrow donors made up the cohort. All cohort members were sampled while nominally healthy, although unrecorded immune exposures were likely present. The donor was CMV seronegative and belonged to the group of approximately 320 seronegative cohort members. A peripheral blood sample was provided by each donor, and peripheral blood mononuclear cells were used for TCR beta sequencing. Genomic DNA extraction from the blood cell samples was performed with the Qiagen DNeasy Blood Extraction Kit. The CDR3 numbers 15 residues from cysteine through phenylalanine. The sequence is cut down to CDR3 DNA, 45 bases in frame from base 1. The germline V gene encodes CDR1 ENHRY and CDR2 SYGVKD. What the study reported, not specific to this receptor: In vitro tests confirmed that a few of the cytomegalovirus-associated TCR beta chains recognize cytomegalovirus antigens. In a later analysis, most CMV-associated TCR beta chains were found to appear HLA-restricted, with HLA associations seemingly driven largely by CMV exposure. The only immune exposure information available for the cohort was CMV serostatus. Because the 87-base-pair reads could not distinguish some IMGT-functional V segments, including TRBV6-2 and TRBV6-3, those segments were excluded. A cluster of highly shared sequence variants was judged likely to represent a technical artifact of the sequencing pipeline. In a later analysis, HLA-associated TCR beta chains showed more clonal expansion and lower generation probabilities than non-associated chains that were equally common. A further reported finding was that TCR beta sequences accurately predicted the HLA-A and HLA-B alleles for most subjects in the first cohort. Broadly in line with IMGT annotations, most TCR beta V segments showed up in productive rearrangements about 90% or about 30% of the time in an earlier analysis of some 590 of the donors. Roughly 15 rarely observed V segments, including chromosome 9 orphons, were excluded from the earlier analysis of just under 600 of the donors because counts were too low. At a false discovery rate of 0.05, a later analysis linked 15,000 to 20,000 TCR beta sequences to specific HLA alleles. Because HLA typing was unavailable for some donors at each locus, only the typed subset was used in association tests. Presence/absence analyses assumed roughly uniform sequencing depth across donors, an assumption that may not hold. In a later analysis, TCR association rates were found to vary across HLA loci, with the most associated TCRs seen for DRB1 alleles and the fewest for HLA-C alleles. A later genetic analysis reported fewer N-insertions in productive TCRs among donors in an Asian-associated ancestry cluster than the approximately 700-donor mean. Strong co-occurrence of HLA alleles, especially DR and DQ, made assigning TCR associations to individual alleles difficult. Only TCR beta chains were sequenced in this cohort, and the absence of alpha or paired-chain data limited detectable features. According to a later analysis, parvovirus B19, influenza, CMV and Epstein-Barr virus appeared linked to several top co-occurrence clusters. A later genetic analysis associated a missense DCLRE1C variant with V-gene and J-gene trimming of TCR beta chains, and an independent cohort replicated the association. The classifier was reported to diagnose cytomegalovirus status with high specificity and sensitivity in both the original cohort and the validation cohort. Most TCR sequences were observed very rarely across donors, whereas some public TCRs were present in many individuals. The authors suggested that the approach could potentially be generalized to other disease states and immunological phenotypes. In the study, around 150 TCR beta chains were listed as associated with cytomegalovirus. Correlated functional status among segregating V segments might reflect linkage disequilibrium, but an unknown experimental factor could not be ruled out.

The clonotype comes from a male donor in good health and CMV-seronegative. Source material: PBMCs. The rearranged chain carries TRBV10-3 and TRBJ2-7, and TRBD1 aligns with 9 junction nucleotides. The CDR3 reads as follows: CSISESGDRADEQYF. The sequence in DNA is TGTTCCATCAGTGAGTCTGGGGACAGGGCCGACGAGCAGTACTTC.